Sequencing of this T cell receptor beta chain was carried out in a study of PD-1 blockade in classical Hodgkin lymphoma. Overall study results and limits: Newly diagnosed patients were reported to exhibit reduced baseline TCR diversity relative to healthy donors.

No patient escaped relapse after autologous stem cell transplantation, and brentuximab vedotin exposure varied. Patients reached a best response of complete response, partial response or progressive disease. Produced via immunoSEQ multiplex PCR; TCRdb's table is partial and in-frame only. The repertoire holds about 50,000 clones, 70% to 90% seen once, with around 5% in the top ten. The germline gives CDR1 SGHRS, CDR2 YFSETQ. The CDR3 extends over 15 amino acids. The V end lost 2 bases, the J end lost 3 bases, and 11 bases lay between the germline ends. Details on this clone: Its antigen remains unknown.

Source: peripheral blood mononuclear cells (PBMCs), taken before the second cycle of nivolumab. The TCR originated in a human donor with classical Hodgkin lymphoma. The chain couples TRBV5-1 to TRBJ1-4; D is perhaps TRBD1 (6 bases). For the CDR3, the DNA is TGCGCCAGCAGCTTTGAGGGGGGAGCTAATGAAAAACTGTTTTTT. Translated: CASSFEGGANEKLFF.